The entry below describes one T cell receptor beta chain. Its antigen is not known. Splitting of CD4+ cells produced CD45RA+ naive and CD45RA-negative memory subsets. Per sorted-subset replicate PCR, input was approximately 0.2 ug DNA, representing about 32,000 T cell genomes. Clones were read by immunoSEQ multiplex PCR, and TCRdb kept only the in-frame ones, dropping some. The sample records around 2.3 million clones, 95% being singletons. The data were taken from a study of shared clonotypes between healthy human individuals. Findings and limits, study-wide: Clonotypes which were not shared had lower generation probabilities than clonotypes that all four donors shared.

Trimming stripped 4 bases from V and 6 bases from J, with 12 bases between. From germline, CDR1 is SEHNR and CDR2 FQNEAQ (reference sequence). The CDR3 runs 14 residues. The V call is TRBV7-9, the J call TRBJ2-2; perhaps TRBD1 as D (6 bases). Sequenced sample: naive CD4+ T cells sorted from blood. The subset here: CD45RA+ positively selected. The clonotype originates from a man between 18 and 29 years old in good health. The CDR3 DNA reads as TGTGCCAGCAGCTCACAGGGCATTGCCGGGGAGCTGTTTTTT. This codes for CASSSQGIAGELFF.